The 9 T cell receptor beta chains listed next were all sequenced from one sample in a study of cytomegalovirus exposure and HLA in healthy donors. The study ran its PCR with 60 Vbeta and 13 Jbeta primers. Sequencing was performed with immunoSEQ multiplex PCR; in TCRdb, only in-frame clones are kept and a portion is missing. The sample comprises roughly 130,000 clones, about 81% of which are singletons, and 5.5% to 7% rests with the top ten. Specimen: PBMCs. These receptors came from a woman aged 40 to 49 in good health and CMV-seropositive.

The chain joins TRBV2 to TRBJ2-1, with 11 bases lining up with TRBD1. The V gene's germline CDR1 is SNHLY and CDR2 FYNNEI. V was pared by 10 bases and J by 4 bases, with 3 bases of the junction left unmatched. The CDR3 contains 13 residues. The CDR3 bases are TGTGCCACCGGGACAGGGGGTTACAATGAGCAGTTCTTC. This codes for CATGTGGYNEQFF. Supplemented by reference TRBV2 and TRBJ2-1, the full variable domain reads EPEVTQTPSHQVTQMGQEVILRCVPISNHLYFYWYRQILGQKVEFLVSFYNNEISEKSEIFDDQFSVERPDGSNFTLKIRSTKLEDSAMYFCATGTGGYNEQFFGPGTRLTVL.

This clone was recorded once. The chain carries TRBV28 and TRBJ2-2; D not certain. CDR1 and CDR2 from the germline V gene are MDHEN and SYDVKM. The V gene lost 2 bases and the J gene lost 4 bases, with 5 bases spanning the gap. The CDR3 length is 13 residues. CDR3 sequence: CASSLQSTGELFF. The CDR3 DNA is TGTGCCAGCAGTTTACAGTCCACCGGGGAGCTGTTTTTT.

This clone was seen once. The chain has TRBV6-5 and TRBJ1-4; 11 bases align to TRBD1. Germline CDR1 and CDR2: MNHEY and SVGAGI. Trimming at V came to 4 bases and at J to 5 bases, leaving 6 bases not matched to a gene. The CDR3 has 16 residues. CDR3 sequence (DNA): TGTGCCAGCAGTTTTGACGGGGACAGGGGGAATGAAAAACTGTTTTTT. Translation gives CASSFDGDRGNEKLFF.

This rearrangement joins TRBV7-6 to TRBJ2-1; no clear D gene. This CDR3 spans 14 amino acids. Germline assignment: CDR1 SGHVS and CDR2 FNYEAQ. The V end was cut by 2 bases, the J end by 3 bases, with 8 bases between. The CDR3 spells CASSLPGNYNEQFF. CDR3 nucleotide sequence: TGTGCCAGCAGCTTACCTGGCAACTACAATGAGCAGTTCTTC.

This clone was recorded a few times. The chain uses TRBV7-3 and TRBJ2-2, with D possibly being TRBD1 (5 bases). Germline V lookup: CDR1 SGHTA, CDR2 FQGTGA. CDR3 length: 14 amino acids. Trimming removed 4 bases from V and 3 bases from J, with 9 bases in between. As DNA, the CDR3 is TGTGCCAGCAGCTACACAGGCTACACCGGGGAGCTGTTTTTT. It yields the protein CASSYTGYTGELFF.

In this sample, this clone turned up a few times. The genes are TRBV18 and TRBJ2-2; tentatively, D is TRBD1 (6 bases). The CDR3 length is 17 residues. V shed 1 base and J shed 2 bases, with 14 bases lying between them. The germline V gene encodes CDR1 KGHSH and CDR2 LQKENI. The CDR3 sequence: CASSPLSRGANTGELFF. The CDR3 DNA reads TGTGCCAGCTCACCACTAAGCAGGGGAGCTAACACCGGGGAGCTGTTTTTT.

V gene TRBV19 combines with J gene TRBJ2-5, with a tentative D call TRBD2 (5 bases). The germline CDR1 and CDR2 sequences are LNHDA and SQIVND (reference sequence). V dropped 1 base and J dropped 5 bases, with 8 bases sitting between them. The CDR3 sequence is 13 residues long. The CDR3 protein is CASSIAGLETQYF. Written as DNA, the CDR3 is TGTGCCAGTAGTATAGCGGGGTTGGAGACCCAGTACTTC.

The chain uses TRBV7-2 and TRBJ2-5, with TRBD1 as a possible D gene (6 bases). The germline CDR1 and CDR2 sequences are SGHTA and FQGNSA. V lost 0 bases, J lost 2 bases, and 16 bases lay in between. This CDR3 contains 17 residues. The CDR3 DNA reads TGTGCCAGCAGCTTAGCCCTAAGGACAGAGGAACAAGAGACCCAGTACTTC. The encoded protein is CASSLALRTEEQETQYF. Supplemented by reference TRBV7-2 and TRBJ2-5, the full variable domain reads GAGVSQSPSNKVTEKGKDVELRCDPISGHTALYWYRQSLGQGLEFLIYFQGNSAPDKSGLPSDRFSAERTGGSVSTLTIQRTQQEDSAVYLCASSLALRTEEQETQYFGPGTRLLVL.

The V gene is TRBV7-9, the J gene TRBJ1-2; TRBD1 agrees at 7 bases. This CDR3 region has 16 residues. Germline assignment: CDR1 SEHNR and CDR2 FQNEAQ (reference sequence). V lost 4 bases, J lost 5 bases, and 13 bases stayed unmatched. For the CDR3, the DNA is TGTGCCAGCAGCTATCCCGAGACAGGGATGAGGTATGGCTACACCTTC. It yields the protein CASSYPETGMRYGYTF. Filled out from reference TRBV7-9 and TRBJ1-2, the complete variable domain reads DTGVSQNPRHKITKRGQNVTFRCDPISEHNRLYWYRQTLGQGPEFLTYFQNEAQLEKSRLLSDRFSAERPKGSFSTLEIQRTEQGDSAMYLCASSYPETGMRYGYTFGSGTRLTVV.